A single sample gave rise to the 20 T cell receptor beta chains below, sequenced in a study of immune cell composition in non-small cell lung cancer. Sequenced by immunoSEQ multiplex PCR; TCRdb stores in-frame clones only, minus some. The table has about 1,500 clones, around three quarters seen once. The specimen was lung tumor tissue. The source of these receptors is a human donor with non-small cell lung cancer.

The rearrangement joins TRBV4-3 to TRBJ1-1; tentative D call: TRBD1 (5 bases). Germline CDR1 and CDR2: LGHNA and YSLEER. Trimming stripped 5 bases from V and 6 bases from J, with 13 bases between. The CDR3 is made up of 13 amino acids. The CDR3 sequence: CASSREGGAEAFF. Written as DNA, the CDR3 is TGCGCCAGCAGCAGGGAGGGAGGGGCTGAAGCTTTCTTT.

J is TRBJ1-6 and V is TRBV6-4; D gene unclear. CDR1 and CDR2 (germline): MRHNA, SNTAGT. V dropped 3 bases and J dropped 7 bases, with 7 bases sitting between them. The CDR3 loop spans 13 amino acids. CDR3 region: CASSDSVNSPLHF. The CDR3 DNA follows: TGTGCCAGCAGTGATTCCGTCAATTCACCCCTCCACTTT.

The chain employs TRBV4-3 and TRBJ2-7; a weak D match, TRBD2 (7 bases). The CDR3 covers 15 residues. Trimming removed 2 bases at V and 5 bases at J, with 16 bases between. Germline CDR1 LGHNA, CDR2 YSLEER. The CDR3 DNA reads TGCGCCAGCAGCCAATTAGGGGGGGTGGGGGACGAGCAGTACTTC. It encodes CASSQLGGVGDEQYF.

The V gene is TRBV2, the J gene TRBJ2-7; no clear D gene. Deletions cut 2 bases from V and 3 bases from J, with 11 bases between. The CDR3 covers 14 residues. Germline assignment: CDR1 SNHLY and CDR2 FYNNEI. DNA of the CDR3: TGTGCCAGCAGTGAAATGAGGCAGATCTACGAGCAGTACTTC. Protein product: CASSEMRQIYEQYF.

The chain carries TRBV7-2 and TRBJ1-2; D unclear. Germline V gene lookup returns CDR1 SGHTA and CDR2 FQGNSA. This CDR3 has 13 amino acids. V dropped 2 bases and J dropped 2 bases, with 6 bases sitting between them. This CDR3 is CASSLSQNYGYTF. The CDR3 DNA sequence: TGTGCCAGCAGCTTAAGTCAGAACTATGGCTACACCTTC.

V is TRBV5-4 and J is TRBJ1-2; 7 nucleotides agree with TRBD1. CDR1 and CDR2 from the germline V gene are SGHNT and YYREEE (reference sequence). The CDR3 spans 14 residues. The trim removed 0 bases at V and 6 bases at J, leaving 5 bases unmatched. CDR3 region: CASSLAEGGHGYTF. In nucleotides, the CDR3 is TGTGCCAGCAGCTTGGCCGAAGGGGGCCATGGCTACACCTTC.

The CDR3 region is CASSLGLASGGSYEQFF. As DNA, the CDR3 is TGTGCCAGCAGCTTAGGCCTCGCTAGCGGGGGATCGTATGAGCAGTTCTTC. The chain couples TRBV13 to TRBJ2-1, with TRBD2 matching over 10 bases. Germline CDR1 is PRHDT and CDR2 is FYEKMQ (reference sequence). V was pared by 0 bases and J by 8 bases, with 10 bases of the junction left unmatched. The CDR3 has 17 residues.

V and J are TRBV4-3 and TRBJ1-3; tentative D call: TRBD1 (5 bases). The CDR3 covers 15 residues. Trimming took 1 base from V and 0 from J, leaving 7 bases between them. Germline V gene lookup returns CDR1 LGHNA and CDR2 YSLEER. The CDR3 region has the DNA TGCGCCAGCAGCCAAGTCGGGGGCTCTGGAAACACCATATATTTT. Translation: CASSQVGGSGNTIYF.

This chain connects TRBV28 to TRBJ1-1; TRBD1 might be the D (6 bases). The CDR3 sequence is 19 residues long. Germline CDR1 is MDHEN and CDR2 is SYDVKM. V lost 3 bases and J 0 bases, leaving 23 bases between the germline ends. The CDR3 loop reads CASSLFWQGKRGMNTEAFF. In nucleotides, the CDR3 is TGTGCCAGCAGTTTGTTCTGGCAGGGGAAGAGGGGCATGAACACTGAAGCTTTCTTT. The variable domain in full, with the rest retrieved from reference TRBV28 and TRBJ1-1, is DVKVTQSSRYLVKRTGEKVFLECVQDMDHENMFWYRQDPGLGLRLIYFSYDVKMKEKGDIPEGYSVSREKKERFSLILESASTNQTSMYLCASSLFWQGKRGMNTEAFFGQGTRLTVV.

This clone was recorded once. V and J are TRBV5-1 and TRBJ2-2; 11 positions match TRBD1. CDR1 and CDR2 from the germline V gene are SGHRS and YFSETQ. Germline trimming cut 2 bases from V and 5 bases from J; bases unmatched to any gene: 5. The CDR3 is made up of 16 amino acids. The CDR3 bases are TGCGCCAGCAGCTTCCGGGACAGGGGGAGTACCGGGGAGCTGTTTTTT. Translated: CASSFRDRGSTGELFF.

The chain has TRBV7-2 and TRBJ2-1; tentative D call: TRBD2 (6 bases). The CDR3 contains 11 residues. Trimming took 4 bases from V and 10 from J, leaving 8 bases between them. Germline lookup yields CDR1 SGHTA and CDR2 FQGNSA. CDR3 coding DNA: TGTGCCAGCAGCTCGGGACTCGAGCAGTTCTTC. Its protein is CASSSGLEQFF.

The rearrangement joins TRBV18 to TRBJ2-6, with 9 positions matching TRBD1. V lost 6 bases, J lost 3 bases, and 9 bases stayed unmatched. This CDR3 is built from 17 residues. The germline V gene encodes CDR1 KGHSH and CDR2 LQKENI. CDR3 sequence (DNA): TGTGCCAGCTCCCCTCAGGGACAGGGCCGTGGGGCCAACGTCCTGACTTTC. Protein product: CASSPQGQGRGANVLTF.

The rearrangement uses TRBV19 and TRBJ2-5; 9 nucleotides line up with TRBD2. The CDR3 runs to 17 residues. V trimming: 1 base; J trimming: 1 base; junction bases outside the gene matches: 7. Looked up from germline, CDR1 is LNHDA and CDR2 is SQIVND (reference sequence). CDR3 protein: CASSIVGSGGSQETQYF. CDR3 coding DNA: TGTGCCAGTAGTATAGTTGGTAGCGGGGGATCCCAAGAGACCCAGTACTTC.

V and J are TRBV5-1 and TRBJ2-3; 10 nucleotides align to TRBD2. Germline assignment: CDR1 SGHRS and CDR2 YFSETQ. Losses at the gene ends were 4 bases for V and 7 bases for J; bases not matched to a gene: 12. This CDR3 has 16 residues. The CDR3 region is CASSLGASGGLNTQYF. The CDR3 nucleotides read TGCGCCAGCAGCCTTGGCGCTAGCGGGGGTTTGAATACGCAGTATTTT.

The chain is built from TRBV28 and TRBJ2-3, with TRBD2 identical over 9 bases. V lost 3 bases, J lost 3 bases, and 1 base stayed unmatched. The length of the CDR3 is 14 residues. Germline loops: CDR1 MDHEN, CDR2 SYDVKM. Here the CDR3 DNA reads TGTGCCAGCAGTTTTCTAGCGGGGACAGATACGCAGTATTTT. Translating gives CASSFLAGTDTQYF.

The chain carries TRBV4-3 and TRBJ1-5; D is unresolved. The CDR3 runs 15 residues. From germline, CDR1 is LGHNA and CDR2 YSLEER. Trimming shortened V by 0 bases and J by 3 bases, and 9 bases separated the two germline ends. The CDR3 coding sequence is TGCGCCAGCAGCCAAGACAGAAACAACAATCAGCCCCAGCATTTT. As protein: CASSQDRNNNQPQHF.

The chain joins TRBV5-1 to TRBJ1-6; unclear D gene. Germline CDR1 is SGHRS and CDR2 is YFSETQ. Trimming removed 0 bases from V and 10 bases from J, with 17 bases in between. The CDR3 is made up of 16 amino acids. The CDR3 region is CASSLDRPGSRSPLHF. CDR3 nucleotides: TGCGCCAGCAGCTTGGATAGGCCGGGATCTCGCTCACCCCTCCACTTT. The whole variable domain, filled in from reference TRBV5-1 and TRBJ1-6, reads KAGVTQTPRYLIKTRGQQVTLSCSPISGHRSVSWYQQTPGQGLQFLFEYFSETQRNKGNFPGRFSGRQFSNSRSEMNVSTLELGDSALYLCASSLDRPGSRSPLHFGNGTRLTVT.

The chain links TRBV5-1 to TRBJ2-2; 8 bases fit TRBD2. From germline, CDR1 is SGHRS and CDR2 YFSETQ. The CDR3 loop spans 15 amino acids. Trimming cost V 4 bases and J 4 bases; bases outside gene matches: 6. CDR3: CASSPGGARTGELFF. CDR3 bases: TGCGCCAGCAGCCCCGGGGGGGCTCGCACCGGGGAGCTGTTTTTT.

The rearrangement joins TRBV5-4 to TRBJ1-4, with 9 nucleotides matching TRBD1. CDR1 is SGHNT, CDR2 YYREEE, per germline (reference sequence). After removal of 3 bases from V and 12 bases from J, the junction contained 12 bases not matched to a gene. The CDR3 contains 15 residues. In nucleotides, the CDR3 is TGTGCCAGCAGCTCTACGGGGACAGGGAGGCCTCAACTGTTTTTT. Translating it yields CASSSTGTGRPQLFF.

CDR3 sequence (DNA): TGTGCCAGCAGTGAAACTCCAGGGCCCCGTCAGCCCCAGCATTTT. Residues: CASSETPGPRQPQHF. The chain employs TRBV6-1 and TRBJ1-5; TRBD1 might be the D (5 bases). The CDR3 length is 15 residues. V was pared by 2 bases and J by 6 bases, with 14 bases between. CDR1 MNHNS and CDR2 SASEGT come from the germline V gene.